Below are 18 T cell receptor beta chains sequenced from a single sample in a study of blood T cell repertoires in COVID-19. Assay used: immunoSEQ multiplex PCR; TCRdb lists only in-frame clones, some missing. There are more than 95,000 clones in the sample; about 85% occur only once, and approximately 3.5% lies in the top ten. Sample: peripheral blood. Every receptor here comes from a woman of 80 years or more with COVID-19, enrolled during active disease.

The chain is built from TRBV5-6 and TRBJ1-4, with D maybe TRBD1 (5 bases). Germline CDR1 SGHDT, CDR2 YYEEEE. With 4 bases removed from V and 8 bases from J, the gap between germline ends came to 15 bases. This CDR3 contains 14 residues. DNA for the CDR3: TGTGCCAGCAGCCACAGGACACGGCAGGAAAAACTGTTTTTT. It yields the protein CASSHRTRQEKLFF.

This clone was seen just once. The genes are TRBV3-1 (or the pseudogene TRBV3-2) and TRBJ1-2; no reliable D call. Trimming took off 1 base at V and 8 bases at J, with 14 bases between the two ends. CDR1 LGHDT and CDR2 YNNKEL come from the germline V gene (reference sequence). This CDR3 contains 14 residues. This CDR3 reads CASSQGGIQRGYTF. CDR3 bases: TGTGCCAGCAGCCAAGGAGGCATTCAGAGGGGCTACACCTTC.

This clone has only one observation. The gene calls are TRBV11-2 and TRBJ1-6; D is unclear. With 6 bases removed from V and 8 bases from J, the gap between germline ends came to 14 bases. CDR3 size: 14 residues. CDR1 and CDR2 (germline): SGHAT, FQNNGV. The CDR3 reads CASSRGTGYSPLHF. The CDR3 DNA reads TGTGCCAGCAGTCGGGGAACGGGCTATTCACCCCTCCACTTT.

The chain uses TRBV13 and TRBJ2-1; 7 bases map to TRBD1. The CDR3 sequence is 15 residues long. The germline gives CDR1 PRHDT, CDR2 FYEKMQ (reference sequence). V gave up 3 bases and J gave up 6 bases; unmatched junction bases: 8. This chain's CDR3 is CASSFGTVSVNEQFF. For the CDR3, the DNA is TGTGCCAGCAGCTTTGGGACAGTTAGCGTCAATGAGCAGTTCTTC.

The chain joins TRBV11-2 to TRBJ2-7; 10 positions match TRBD1. J lost 3 bases, V lost 1 base, and 3 bases had no gene match. The CDR3 length is 15 residues. Germline V CDR1 and CDR2: SGHAT, FQNNGV. The CDR3 reads CASSLVGDRGYEQYF. CDR3 in DNA: TGTGCCAGCAGCTTAGTGGGGGACAGGGGCTACGAGCAGTACTTC.

J is TRBJ2-1 and V is TRBV28, with 16 nucleotides matching TRBD2. This CDR3 contains 17 residues. After removal of 5 bases from V and 10 bases from J, the junction contained 11 bases not matched to a gene. From germline, CDR1 is MDHEN and CDR2 SYDVKM. In DNA form, the CDR3 reads TGTGCCAGCAGTCCCGGGACTAGCGGGAGGGCCCGGAGAGAGCAGTTCTTC. As protein: CASSPGTSGRARREQFF.

This clone has just a few counts. This chain links TRBV7-8 with TRBJ1-5, with a weak D call TRBD1 (5 bases). Per the germline V gene, CDR1 is SGHVS and CDR2 is FQNEAQ. V lost 3 bases and J lost 2, with 11 bases in between. The CDR3 covers 15 residues. The CDR3 reads CASSFVGAGNQPQHF. In nucleotides, the CDR3 is TGTGCCAGCAGCTTTGTAGGGGCAGGCAATCAGCCCCAGCATTTT.

J is TRBJ2-3 and V is TRBV6-2 or TRBV6-3; 8 nucleotides line up with TRBD1. This CDR3 spans 17 amino acids. Germline assignment: CDR1 MNHEY and CDR2 SVGEGT. Trimming cost V 2 bases and J 5 bases; bases outside gene matches: 12. The CDR3 DNA reads as TGTGCCAGCAGTTACCCCGGGGCAGGGGGCCTCGGAGATACGCAGTATTTT. The encoded protein is CASSYPGAGGLGDTQYF.

V is TRBV7-9 and J is TRBJ1-4; D is uncertain. CDR1 and CDR2 (germline): SEHNR, FQNEAQ (reference sequence). Trimming pared 3 bases from V and 5 bases from J, leaving 13 bases between. The CDR3 has 15 residues. The CDR3 DNA sequence: TGTGCCAGCAGCTTCGGTTTTCAGCGGAATGAAAAACTGTTTTTT. Translating it yields CASSFGFQRNEKLFF.

This clone was seen a single time. The chain joins TRBV27 to TRBJ1-1; 7 nucleotides agree with TRBD1. The CDR3 has 16 residues. The germline CDR1 and CDR2 sequences are MNHEY and SMNVEV (reference sequence). V gave up 3 bases and J gave up 4 bases; unmatched junction bases: 11. This chain's CDR3 is CASSFSSQGRGTEAFF. CDR3 in DNA: TGTGCCAGCAGTTTCTCATCACAGGGGCGCGGCACTGAAGCTTTCTTT.

The chain has TRBV5-1 and TRBJ2-7; perhaps TRBD1 as D (6 bases). Germline CDR1 reads SGHRS; CDR2 reads YFSETQ. V lost 3 bases to trimming and J lost 2 bases, with 12 bases between them. The CDR3 contains 14 residues. This CDR3 reads CASSYGTFTYEQYF. The CDR3 DNA reads as TGCGCCAGCAGCTACGGGACATTTACCTACGAGCAGTACTTC.

The CDR3 DNA sequence: TGTGCCAGCCTCACAGGAATGGGCGAGCAGTACTTC. This gives the protein CASLTGMGEQYF. The genes are TRBV28 and TRBJ2-7, with D possibly matching TRBD1 (5 bases). Germline V gene lookup returns CDR1 MDHEN and CDR2 SYDVKM. This CDR3 has 12 residues. The V end was cut by 8 bases, the J end by 6 bases, with 14 bases between.

The chain recombines TRBV10-3 with TRBJ1-1; weak D call: TRBD1 (6 bases). The CDR3 extends over 16 amino acids. Trimming removed 8 bases at V and 4 bases at J, with 23 bases between. Germline values: CDR1 ENHRY, CDR2 SYGVKD. CDR3 in DNA: TGTGCCATCCGCGGGTGGGCAGGGGAGGGTGCCACTGAAGCTTTCTTT. Translating it yields CAIRGWAGEGATEAFF.

This chain connects TRBV3-1 (or the pseudogene TRBV3-2) to TRBJ1-6, with 9 bases lining up with TRBD1. In germline, CDR1 is LGHDT, CDR2 YNNKEL (reference sequence). The CDR3 is 16 amino acids. The V segment lost 0 bases and the J segment 8 bases; nucleotides outside the gene matches: 5. CDR3 in amino acids: CASSQEGQGPHSPLHF. As DNA, the CDR3 is TGTGCCAGCAGCCAAGAGGGACAGGGTCCCCATTCACCCCTCCACTTT.

Notes on this clone: A junction boundary mismatches the germline segment, possibly from a read error. The sample carries other DNA sequences with the same CDR3. This rearrangement joins TRBV7-8 to TRBJ1-2; unclear D gene. The CDR3 length is 15 residues. Germline V gene lookup returns CDR1 SGHVS and CDR2 FQNEAQ. The CDR3 nucleotides read TGTGCCAGCAGTTTAGCTCAGGCCGGTAGTAGTGGCTACACCTTC. It is translated as CASSLAQAGSSGYTF.

This chain links TRBV18 with TRBJ2-4, with D tentatively TRBD1 (6 bases). CDR3 size: 16 residues. Germline loops: CDR1 KGHSH, CDR2 LQKENI. The V end was cut by 0 bases, the J end by 9 bases, with 18 bases between. The CDR3 nucleotides are TGTGCCAGCTCACCACCAGGGGGAGTCGACTCAGCCATTCAGTACTTC. Translated, it gives CASSPPGGVDSAIQYF.

This chain connects TRBV28 to TRBJ2-5; no clear D gene. The CDR3 is made up of 12 amino acids. Germline values: CDR1 MDHEN, CDR2 SYDVKM. V was pared by 3 bases and J by 4 bases, with 6 bases between. In DNA, the CDR3 is TGTGCCAGCAGTTTCTTGCGAGAGACCCAGTACTTC. Residues: CASSFLRETQYF.

V and J are TRBV5-6 and TRBJ1-4; perhaps TRBD1 as D (5 bases). Trimming removed 3 bases from V and 5 bases from J, with 11 bases in between. CDR3 size: 14 residues. Per the germline V gene, CDR1 is SGHDT and CDR2 is YYEEEE. In nucleotides, the CDR3 is TGTGCCAGCAGCTCCGGGACTTTAAATGAAAAACTGTTTTTT. This sequence encodes CASSSGTLNEKLFF.